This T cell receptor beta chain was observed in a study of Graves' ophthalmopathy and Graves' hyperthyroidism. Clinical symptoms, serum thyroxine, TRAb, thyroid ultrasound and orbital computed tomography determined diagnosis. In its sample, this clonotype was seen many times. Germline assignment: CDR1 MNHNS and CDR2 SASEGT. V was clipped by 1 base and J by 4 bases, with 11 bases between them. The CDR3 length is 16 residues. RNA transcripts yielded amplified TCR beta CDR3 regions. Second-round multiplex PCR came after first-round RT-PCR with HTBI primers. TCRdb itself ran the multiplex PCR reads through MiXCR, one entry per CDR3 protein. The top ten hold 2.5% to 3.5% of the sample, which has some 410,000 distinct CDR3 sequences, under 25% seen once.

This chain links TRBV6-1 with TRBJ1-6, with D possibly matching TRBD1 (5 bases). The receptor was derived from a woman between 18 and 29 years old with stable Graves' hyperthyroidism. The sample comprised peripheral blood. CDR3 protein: CASSEEYRQYNSPLHF. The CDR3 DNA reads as TGTGCCAGCAGTGAAGAGTACAGACAGTATAATTCACCCCTCCACTTT.